These T cell receptor beta chains were read from a single sample in a study of T cells of healthy individuals. TCRdb recomputed calls from the 5' RACE reads with MiXCR, one row per CDR3 protein. This table has roughly 87,000 distinct CDR3 sequences, roughly 15% appearing once. These receptors originate from a human donor in good health. Both conserved end residues are part of each CDR3. The D gene is left open where the match is weak. The size field is filled for only some rows; it gives once, few, many or a size class.

v_call	j_call	d_call	clone_size	cdr3_aa	cdr3_nt
TRBV5-6	TRBJ1-6	-	many	CASSWYYRVSPLHF	TGTGCCAGCAGCTGGTACTACAGGGTCTCACCCCTCCACTTT
TRBV20-1	TRBJ1-6	TRBD1	few	CSARDLTGRGANSPLHF	TGCAGTGCTAGAGACTTGACAGGGAGGGGGGCTAATTCACCCCTCCACTTT
TRBV5-6	TRBJ1-5	-	many	CASIRNQPQHF	TGTGCCAGCATCCGGAATCAGCCCCAGCATTTT
TRBV28	TRBJ2-7	-	few	CASSTFYHGASYEQYF	TGTGCCAGCAGTACTTTTTACCACGGAGCTTCCTACGAGCAGTACTTC
TRBV18	TRBJ2-6	-	-	CASSPGTGGANVLTF	TGTGCCAGCTCGCCCGGGACTGGTGGGGCCAACGTCCTGACTTTC
TRBV2	TRBJ2-7	-	-	CASGRNNYEQYF	TGTGCCAGCGGTAGGAACAACTACGAGCAGTACTTC
TRBV20-1	TRBJ2-5	TRBD1	few	CSARDRTGGVETQYF	TGCAGTGCTAGAGATCGGACAGGGGGGGTGGAGACCCAGTACTTC
TRBV10-2	TRBJ1-4	-	few	CASSESTADNEKLFF	TGCGCCAGCAGTGAGTCGACCGCGGATAATGAAAAACTGTTTTTT
TRBV2	TRBJ1-6	-	few	CASSPTGPNSPLHF	TGTGCCAGCAGCCCCACAGGCCCCAATTCACCCCTCCACTTT
TRBV6-6	TRBJ2-5	-	-	CASSYKGHQETQYF	TGTGCCAGCAGTTACAAGGGACACCAAGAGACCCAGTACTTC
TRBV24-1	TRBJ2-1	TRBD2	-	CATSDPTSGWANEQFF	TGTGCCACCAGTGACCCAACTAGCGGGTGGGCCAATGAGCAGTTCTTC
TRBV11-1	TRBJ2-7	-	-	CASSRGTLYEQYF	TGTGCCAGCAGCCGGGGGACCCTCTACGAGCAGTACTTC
TRBV29-1	TRBJ2-1	TRBD2	many	CSALSGRASGEQFF	TGCAGCGCCTTAAGCGGGAGGGCTTCAGGTGAGCAGTTCTTC
TRBV20-1	TRBJ2-7	-	-	CSARDYEQYF	TGCAGTGCAAGAGATTACGAGCAGTACTTC
TRBV6-2/TRBV6-3	TRBJ2-1	-	-	CASSYPSLRISQFF	TGTGCCAGCAGTTATCCGTCCCTCAGGATTTCGCAGTTCTTC
TRBV7-2	TRBJ1-1	-	-	CASSLMGRGTEAFF	TGTGCCAGCAGCTTGATGGGGCGGGGCACTGAAGCTTTCTTT
TRBV19	TRBJ2-7	TRBD1	-	CASSEPGQASYEQYF	TGTGCCAGTAGCGAACCGGGACAGGCCTCCTACGAGCAGTACTTC
TRBV28	TRBJ1-6	-	many	CASSLSGAGRNSPLHF	TGTGCCAGCAGTTTATCGGGGGCAGGGAGAAATTCACCCCTCCACTTT
TRBV4-3	TRBJ2-7	TRBD2	-	CASSQSGTSGNEQYF	TGCGCCAGCAGCCAATCGGGGACTAGCGGAAACGAGCAGTACTTC
TRBV20-1	TRBJ2-5	-	many	CSASVGYQETQYF	TGCAGTGCTAGTGTGGGCTACCAAGAGACCCAGTACTTC
TRBV6-6	TRBJ2-1	TRBD2	few	CASRRTSGSGNEQFF	TGTGCCAGCAGAAGGACTAGCGGGAGTGGGAATGAGCAGTTCTTC
TRBV10-3	TRBJ2-7	TRBD1	few	CAIRHGTAISYEQYF	TGTGCCATCAGGCACGGGACAGCAATATCCTACGAGCAGTACTTC
TRBV28	TRBJ1-2	-	few	CASSLSGRGYTF	TGTGCCAGCAGTTTATCAGGGAGAGGCTACACCTTC
TRBV28	TRBJ2-7	TRBD1	-	CASRGQGDYEQYF	TGTGCCAGCAGGGGACAGGGGGACTACGAGCAGTACTTC
TRBV20-1	TRBJ2-7	-	few	CSARDFSLARDTFTLSYEQYF	TGCAGTGCTAGAGATTTCTCCTTGGCTCGCGATACTTTTACCCTCTCCTACGAGCAGTACTTC